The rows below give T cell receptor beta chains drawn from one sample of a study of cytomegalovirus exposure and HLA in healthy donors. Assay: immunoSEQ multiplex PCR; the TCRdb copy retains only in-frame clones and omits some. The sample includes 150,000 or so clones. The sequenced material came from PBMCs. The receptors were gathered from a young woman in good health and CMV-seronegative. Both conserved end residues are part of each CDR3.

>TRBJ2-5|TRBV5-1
CASSYRASWETQYF
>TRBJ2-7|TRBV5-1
CASSLSSGYEQYF
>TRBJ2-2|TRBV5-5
CASSPGTGNTGELFF
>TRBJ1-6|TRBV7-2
CASSPDRGPNSPLHF
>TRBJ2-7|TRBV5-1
CASSLEGGSSYEQYF
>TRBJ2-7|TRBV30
CAWRDTGTGNYEQYF
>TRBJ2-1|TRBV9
CASSVVSLAGVGPFYNEQFF
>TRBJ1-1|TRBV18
CASSPLSGASRSKTEAFF
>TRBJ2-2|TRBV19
CASSFNSGVDTGELFF
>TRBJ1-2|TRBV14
CASSQGLGGYGYTF
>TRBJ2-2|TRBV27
CASSRRTSGWGELFF
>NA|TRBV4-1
CASSWTSGRAYEQYF
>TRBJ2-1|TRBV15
CATSSDTRPTSYNEQFF